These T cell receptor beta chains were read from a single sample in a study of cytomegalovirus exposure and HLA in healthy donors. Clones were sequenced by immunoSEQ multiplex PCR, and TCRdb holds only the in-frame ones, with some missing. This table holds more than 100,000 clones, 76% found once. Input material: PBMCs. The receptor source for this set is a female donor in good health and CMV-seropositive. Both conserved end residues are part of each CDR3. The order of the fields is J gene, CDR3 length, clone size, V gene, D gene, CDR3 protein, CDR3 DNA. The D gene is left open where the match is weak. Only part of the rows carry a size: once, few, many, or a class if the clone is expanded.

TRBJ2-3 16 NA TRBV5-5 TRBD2 CASSPGGLAGVDTQYF TGTGCCAGCAGTCCGGGGGGACTAGCGGGAGTAGATACGCAGTATTTT
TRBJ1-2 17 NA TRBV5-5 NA CASSLAGQGNEAYGYTF TGTGCCAGCAGCTTGGCCGGGCAGGGTAACGAGGCCTATGGCTACACCTTC
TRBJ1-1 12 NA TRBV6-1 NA CASGHLNTEAFF TGTGCCAGCGGACACCTGAACACTGAAGCTTTCTTT
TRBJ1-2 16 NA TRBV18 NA CASSPLGAEANYGYTF TGTGCCAGCTCACCACTGGGGGCAGAGGCTAACTATGGCTACACCTTC
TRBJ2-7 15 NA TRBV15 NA CATSRAKDGVGEQYF TGTGCCACCAGCAGAGCTAAGGACGGGGTGGGCGAGCAGTACTTC
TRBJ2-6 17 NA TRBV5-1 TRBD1 CASSGGTGRAGANVLTF TGCGCCAGCAGCGGCGGGACAGGGCGCGCTGGGGCCAACGTCCTGACTTTC
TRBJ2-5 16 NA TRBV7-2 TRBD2 CASSLARLAGVETQYF TGTGCCAGCAGCTTAGCGAGGCTAGCGGGAGTGGAGACCCAGTACTTC
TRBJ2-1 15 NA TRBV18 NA CASSQQGGSYNEQFF TGTGCCAGCTCACAACAGGGTGGTTCGTACAATGAGCAGTTCTTC
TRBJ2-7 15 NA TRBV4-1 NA CASSQEGADSYEQYF TGCGCCAGCAGCCAAGAAGGGGCTGACTCCTACGAGCAGTACTTC
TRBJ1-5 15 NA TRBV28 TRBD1 CASSLPRGLDQPQHF TGTGCCAGCAGTTTACCCAGGGGGCTAGATCAGCCCCAGCATTTT
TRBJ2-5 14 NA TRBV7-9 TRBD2 CASSLGSGTETQYF TGTGCCAGCAGCTTAGGCAGCGGGACGGAGACCCAGTACTTC
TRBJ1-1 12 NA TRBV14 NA CASSQDSTEAFF TGTGCCAGCAGCCAAGATTCAACTGAAGCTTTCTTT
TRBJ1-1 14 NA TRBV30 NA CAWTTPGENTEAFF TGTGCCTGGACCACGCCAGGGGAGAACACTGAAGCTTTCTTT
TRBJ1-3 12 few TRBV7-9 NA CASSLPGDTIYF TGTGCCAGCAGCTTACCCGGGGACACCATATATTTT
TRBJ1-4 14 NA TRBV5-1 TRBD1 CASSSGTGAEKLFF TGCGCCAGCAGCTCCGGGACAGGAGCGGAAAAACTGTTTTTT
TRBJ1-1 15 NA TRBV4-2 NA CASSQSRVWDTEAFF TGTGCCAGCAGCCAGTCTCGGGTTTGGGACACTGAAGCTTTCTTT
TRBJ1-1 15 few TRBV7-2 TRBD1 CASTQRGQGFTEAFF TGTGCCAGCACGCAACGGGGACAGGGCTTCACTGAAGCTTTCTTT
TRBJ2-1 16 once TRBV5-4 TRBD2 CASSLTSGAPYNEQFF TGTGCCAGCAGCTTAACCAGCGGGGCTCCCTACAATGAGCAGTTCTTC
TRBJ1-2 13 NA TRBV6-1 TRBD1 CASRTGARGGYTF TGTGCCAGCAGGACAGGGGCCCGGGGGGGCTACACCTTC
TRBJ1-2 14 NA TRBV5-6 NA CASSLARSNYGYTF TGTGCCAGCAGCTTGGCCAGGTCTAACTATGGCTACACCTTC
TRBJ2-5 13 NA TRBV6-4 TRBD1 CASSENRGETQYF TGTGCCAGCAGTGAGAACAGGGGAGAGACCCAGTACTTC
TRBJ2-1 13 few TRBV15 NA CATSSSPGNEQFF TGTGCCACCAGCAGTTCCCCGGGCAATGAGCAGTTCTTC
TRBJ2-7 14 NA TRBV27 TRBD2 CASSFSGVSYEQYF TGTGCCAGCAGTTTTAGCGGGGTCTCCTACGAGCAGTACTTC
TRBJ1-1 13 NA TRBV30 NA CAWSVGAVTTAFF TGTGCCTGGAGTGTAGGAGCCGTTACCACAGCTTTCTTT
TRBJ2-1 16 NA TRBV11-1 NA CASSLVSAAPFNEQFF TGTGCCAGCAGCTTAGTCTCGGCAGCGCCATTCAATGAGCAGTTCTTC
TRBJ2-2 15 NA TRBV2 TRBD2 CASRRTSGSAGELFF TGTGCCAGCAGGAGGACTAGCGGGAGTGCCGGGGAGCTGTTTTTT
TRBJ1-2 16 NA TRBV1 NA CTSSHFSKQGAHGYTF TGCACCAGCAGCCACTTCTCGAAACAGGGGGCGCATGGCTACACCTTC
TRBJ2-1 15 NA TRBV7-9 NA CASSSSDGVNNEQFF TGTGCCAGCAGCTCATCCGACGGGGTAAACAATGAGCAGTTCTTC
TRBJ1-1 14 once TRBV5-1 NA CASSFGSGNTEAFF TGCGCCAGCAGCTTTGGCAGTGGGAACACTGAAGCTTTCTTT
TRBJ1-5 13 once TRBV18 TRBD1 CASSDTGVQPQHF TGTGCCAGCTCAGATACAGGGGTTCAGCCCCAGCATTTT
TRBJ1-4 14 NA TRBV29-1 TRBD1 CSVGGDREYEKLFF TGCAGCGTAGGGGGCGACAGGGAATATGAAAAACTGTTTTTT
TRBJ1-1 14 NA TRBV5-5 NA CASSLNSRKYEAFF TGTGCCAGCAGCTTGAACAGTAGAAAATACGAAGCTTTCTTT
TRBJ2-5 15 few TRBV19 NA CASSIIARSGETQYF TGTGCCAGTAGTATTATAGCGCGGTCGGGGGAGACCCAGTACTTC
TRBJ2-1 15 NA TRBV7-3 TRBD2 CASSPAAGAYNEQFF TGTGCCAGCAGCCCGGCAGCGGGGGCCTACAATGAGCAGTTCTTC
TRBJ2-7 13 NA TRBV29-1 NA CSVAPDSPYEQYF TGCAGCGTTGCACCGGACAGCCCCTACGAGCAGTACTTC
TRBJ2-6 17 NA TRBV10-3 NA CAISPLGGTAGANVLTF TGTGCCATCAGCCCGCTGGGGGGTACAGCTGGGGCCAACGTCCTGACTTTC
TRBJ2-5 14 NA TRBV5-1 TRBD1 CASFQTGDQETQYF TGCGCCAGCTTCCAAACAGGGGATCAAGAGACCCAGTACTTC
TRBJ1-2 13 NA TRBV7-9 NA CASSSGTGAVYTF TGTGCCAGCAGCTCCGGGACGGGAGCCGTCTACACCTTC
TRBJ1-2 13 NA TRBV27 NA CASSPDSNYGYTF TGTGCCAGCAGCCCCGACAGTAACTATGGCTACACCTTC
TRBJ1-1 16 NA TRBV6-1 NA CASSDPGMTRNTEAFF TGTGCCAGCAGTGACCCGGGAATGACGAGGAACACTGAAGCTTTCTTT
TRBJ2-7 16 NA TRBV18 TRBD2 CASSTGLAGNSYEQYF TGTGCCAGCTCAACGGGACTAGCGGGCAACTCCTACGAGCAGTACTTC
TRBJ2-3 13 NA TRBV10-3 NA CAISESRADTQYF TGTGCCATCAGTGAGTCCAGGGCAGATACGCAGTATTTT
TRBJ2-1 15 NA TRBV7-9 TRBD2 CASSGTSGINNEQFF TGTGCCAGCAGCGGGACTAGCGGGATTAACAATGAGCAGTTCTTC
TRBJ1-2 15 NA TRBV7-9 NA CASSRVGREDKGYTF TGTGCCAGCAGCAGGGTGGGCAGGGAGGACAAGGGCTACACCTTC
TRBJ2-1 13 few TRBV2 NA CASSDLGRNEQFF TGTGCCAGCAGCGACCTAGGGAGGAATGAGCAGTTCTTC